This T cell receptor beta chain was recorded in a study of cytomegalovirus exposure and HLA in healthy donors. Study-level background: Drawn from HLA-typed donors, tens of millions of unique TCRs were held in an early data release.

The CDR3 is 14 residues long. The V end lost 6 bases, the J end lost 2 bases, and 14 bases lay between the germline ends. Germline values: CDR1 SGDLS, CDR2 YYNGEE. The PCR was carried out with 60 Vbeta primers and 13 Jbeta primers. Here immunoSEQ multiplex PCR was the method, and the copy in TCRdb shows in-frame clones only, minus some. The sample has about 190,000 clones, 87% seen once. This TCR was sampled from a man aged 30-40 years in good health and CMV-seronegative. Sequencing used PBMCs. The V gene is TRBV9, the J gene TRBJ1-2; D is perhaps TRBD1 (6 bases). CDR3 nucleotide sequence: TGTGCCAGCACCCGAGGGGGGGGAAACTATGGCTACACCTTC. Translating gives CASTRGGGNYGYTF.